This TCR beta chain comes out of a study of T cells in localized non-small cell lung cancer. V lost 4 bases, J lost 5 bases, and 18 bases lay in between. The CDR3 loop spans 15 amino acids. CDR1 is SGHRS, CDR2 YFSETQ, per germline. Here immunoSEQ multiplex PCR was the method, and the copy in TCRdb shows in-frame clones only, minus some. The data hold roughly 40,000 clones, with about 87% observed a single time. V is TRBV5-1 and J is TRBJ1-1; D is possibly TRBD1 (6 bases). The sequenced sample was peripheral blood, obtained before any cancer treatment. This TCR derives from a man aged 18 to 49 with stage I lung adenocarcinoma. CDR3 nucleotides: TGCGCCAGCAGCGCCACAGGGAGGGGGTCAACTGAAGCTTTCTTT. Amino acids: CASSATGRGSTEAFF.